A selection of T cell receptor beta chains follows, all from one sample in a study of T-cell memory formation after mild COVID-19. TCRdb passed the 5' RACE reads through MiXCR, listing each CDR3 protein once. The data show 400,000 or so distinct CDR3 sequences, with 15% to 25% seen just once and 8.4% held by the top ten. The specimen was PBMCs or a T cell subset sorted from them (not recorded which). The receptors were gathered from an adult woman who had mild COVID-19 (a few samples of this study predate the infection). Cell type and time point are not known. CDR3s include the opening cysteine and the closing phenylalanine or tryptophan. Each record gives: J gene, clone size, D gene, V gene, CDR3 DNA, CDR3 protein. D genes are given only for firm matches. Size is stated for part of the rows, as once, few or many counts, or as a class when the clone is expanded.

TRBJ2-5,-,TRBD2,TRBV7-2,TGTGCCAGCAGCCCAGGACTAGCGGGAGTACGGGGCTTC,CASSPGLAGVRGF
TRBJ2-7,-,-,TRBV7-6,TGTGCCAGCAGCTTACAGCAGGACTACGAGCAGTACTTC,CASSLQQDYEQYF
TRBJ2-7,few,TRBD1,TRBV11-3,TGTGCCAGCAGCCCTGGACAGGGAACCCTCTACGAGCAGTACTTC,CASSPGQGTLYEQYF
TRBJ1-2,few,-,TRBV18,TGTGCCAGCTCACCCCCTCGAGCTACCGGGCCGGGCTACACCTTC,CASSPPRATGPGYTF
TRBJ1-1,few,-,TRBV5-6,TGTGCCAGCAGCCGTCAGCGTGAAGCTTTCTTT,CASSRQREAFF
TRBJ2-2,-,-,TRBV12-3/TRBV12-4,TGTGCCAGCAGTTTAACGGCCACCGGGGAGCTGTTTTTT,CASSLTATGELFF
TRBJ2-3,many,TRBD2,TRBV7-9,TGTGCCAGCAGCTTGGGACTAGCGGACTCCACAGATACGCAGTATTTT,CASSLGLADSTDTQYF
TRBJ2-3,few,-,TRBV7-3,TGTGCCAGCAGCTCCCGGGACCCAGCGGATACGCAGTATTTT,CASSSRDPADTQYF
TRBJ1-1,-,TRBD1,TRBV3-1,TGTGCCAGCAGCCTGTTCACAGGGGGTACGTGGAACACTGAAGCTTTCTTT,CASSLFTGGTWNTEAFF
TRBJ1-1,-,TRBD1,TRBV4-3,TGCGCCAGCAGCCAGGTACAGGGGTCTGAAGCTTTCTTT,CASSQVQGSEAFF
TRBJ1-2,-,TRBD1,TRBV30,TGTGGAGGGGACAGGGTTAACTATGGCTACACCTTC,CGGDRVNYGYTF
TRBJ2-2,-,-,TRBV12-3/TRBV12-4,TGTGCCAGCAGTTTTCAGATAACCGGGGAGCTGTTTTTT,CASSFQITGELFF
TRBJ1-1,-,-,TRBV30,TGTGCCTGGAGACCTAGGGGGGGGTCGGGGAACACTGAAGCTTTCTTT,CAWRPRGGSGNTEAFF
TRBJ1-5,-,TRBD1,TRBV7-9,TGTGCCAGCAGTCAGGGACAGGGGGCCTGGGGCAATCAGCCCCAGCATTTT,CASSQGQGAWGNQPQHF
TRBJ2-7,few,-,TRBV6-5,TGTGCCAGCAGTTACCACCGTCGAATGGGCAGGGAGAGCGAGCAGTACTTC,CASSYHRRMGRESEQYF
TRBJ2-3,-,-,TRBV4-1,TGCGCCAGCAGCCAAGCGTATTCGGGGGGCACAGATACGCAGTATTTT,CASSQAYSGGTDTQYF
TRBJ2-2,few,TRBD1,TRBV15,TGTGCCACCAGCAAGGGGGCTAGAAACACCGGGGAGCTGTTTTTT,CATSKGARNTGELFF
TRBJ1-5,-,TRBD1,TRBV7-9,TGTGCCAGCAGCTCCGAAGGACAGGGTAGGGGACAGCCCCAGCATTTT,CASSSEGQGRGQPQHF
TRBJ1-2,few,-,TRBV4-1,TGCGCCAGCAGCCCCCCCTGGGGGGCAGGTGGCTACACCTTC,CASSPPWGAGGYTF
TRBJ1-1,many,-,TRBV12-3/TRBV12-4,TGTGCCAGCTCAACGACAGGTAACACTGAAGCTTTCTTT,CASSTTGNTEAFF
TRBJ1-1,-,TRBD1,TRBV19,TGTGCCAGTAGGGTTGGACAGGGAGAGAAAAACACTGAAGCTTTCTTT,CASRVGQGEKNTEAFF
TRBJ2-5,few,TRBD2,TRBV20-1,TGCAGTGCTAGAGATTATGAACTAGCGGGGGTCCTCCAAGAGACCCAGTACTTC,CSARDYELAGVLQETQYF
TRBJ2-5,few,-,TRBV20-1,TGCAGTGCTAGGACGGGCGGAGAGACCCAGTACTTC,CSARTGGETQYF
TRBJ1-2,few,TRBD1,TRBV5-1,TGCGCCAGCAGCGTCGATGACAGGGCCCATGGCTACACCTTC,CASSVDDRAHGYTF
TRBJ1-1,-,-,TRBV12-3/TRBV12-4,TGTGCCAGCAGTTCGTCCTGGGAAAGAGCTGAAGCTTTCTTT,CASSSSWERAEAFF
TRBJ2-3,once,TRBD2,TRBV18,TGTGCCAGCTCACCACTTAGCGGGACCTACACAGATACGCAGTATTTT,CASSPLSGTYTDTQYF
TRBJ2-1,-,-,TRBV15,TGTGCCACCAGCAGGGAGGGTCAGGTGGGTGAGCAGTTCTTC,CATSREGQVGEQFF
TRBJ1-5,-,-,TRBV4-1,TGCGCCAGCAGCCAAGATTTAGGCAGGGGCCATCAGCCCCAGCATTTT,CASSQDLGRGHQPQHF
TRBJ1-1,-,-,TRBV30,TGTGCCTGGAGTGGGGGCGTGGGGGACACTGAAGCTTTCTTT,CAWSGGVGDTEAFF
TRBJ1-1,-,-,TRBV7-8,TGTGCCAGCAGCCAGCGTCGGGACCCCGGATGGAACACTGAAGCTTTCTTT,CASSQRRDPGWNTEAFF
TRBJ2-1,few,-,TRBV4-1,TGCGCCAGCAGCCATACAGGGACTTCAAACAATGAGCAGTTCTTC,CASSHTGTSNNEQFF
TRBJ1-1,-,-,TRBV7-8,TGTGCCAGCAGCTTAGGGGGGTTGGGTACTGAAGCTTTCTTT,CASSLGGLGTEAFF
TRBJ2-1,many,-,TRBV5-1,TGCGCCAGCAGCTTGGGGGACTCCTACAATGAGCAGTTCTTC,CASSLGDSYNEQFF
TRBJ2-2,-,TRBD1,TRBV5-1,TGCGCCAGCAGCTTGCCGAGGGACAGGGGGCGCACCGGGGAGCTGTTTTTT,CASSLPRDRGRTGELFF
TRBJ2-7,many,TRBD1,TRBV6-5,TGTGCCAGCAGATTAACAGGGGATTCCTACGAGCAGTACTTC,CASRLTGDSYEQYF
TRBJ1-1,-,TRBD1,TRBV27,TGTGCCAGCAGTTCCACTGGCAGGGGGCGCAGAGCTTTCTTT,CASSSTGRGRRAFF
TRBJ2-3,many,-,TRBV20-1,TGCAGTGCTAGATTTGGGAGTCGGGCCACAGATACGCAGTATTTT,CSARFGSRATDTQYF
TRBJ2-5,-,-,TRBV4-1,TGCGCCAGCAGCCTGAGAGGGGCAGAGACCCAGTACTTC,CASSLRGAETQYF
TRBJ1-1,few,-,TRBV3-1,TGTGCCAGCAGCCGGGCTTTCGGGGCTGAAGCTTTCTTT,CASSRAFGAEAFF
TRBJ2-7,few,-,TRBV20-1,TGCAGTGCTACCCCCGTGGGGGCCTACGAGCAGTACTTC,CSATPVGAYEQYF
TRBJ2-3,-,-,TRBV4-1,TGCGCCAGCAGCCAAGGTGTTGGAGACACAGATACGCAGTATTTT,CASSQGVGDTDTQYF
TRBJ2-1,few,TRBD2,TRBV20-1,TGCAGTGCTCGGTTTAGCGGGAGGAAGTACAATGAGCAGTTCTTC,CSARFSGRKYNEQFF
TRBJ1-4,-,-,TRBV5-1,TGCGCCAGCAGCTTGGACAGGAGGGGTGCTAATGAAAAACTGTTTTTT,CASSLDRRGANEKLFF
TRBJ1-1,few,-,TRBV7-2,TGTGCCAGCAGCTTAGATGGAGGGGGGAACACTGAAGCTTTCTTT,CASSLDGGGNTEAFF
TRBJ2-1,few,-,TRBV7-9,TGTGCCAGCAGCCATCTCGGTGAGAATGAGCAGTTCTTC,CASSHLGENEQFF
TRBJ2-1,-,TRBD1,TRBV9,TGTGCCAGCAGCGTTTTAGGACAGGGGGCCGATGAGCAGTTCTTC,CASSVLGQGADEQFF
TRBJ2-1,-,TRBD2,TRBV7-6,TGTGCCAGCAGCAGAGGACTAGCGGGGGCCTACAATGAGCAGTTCTTC,CASSRGLAGAYNEQFF
TRBJ2-7,few,-,TRBV7-9,TGTGCCAGCAGTTTAGTGGACTACAATTACGAGCAGTACTTC,CASSLVDYNYEQYF